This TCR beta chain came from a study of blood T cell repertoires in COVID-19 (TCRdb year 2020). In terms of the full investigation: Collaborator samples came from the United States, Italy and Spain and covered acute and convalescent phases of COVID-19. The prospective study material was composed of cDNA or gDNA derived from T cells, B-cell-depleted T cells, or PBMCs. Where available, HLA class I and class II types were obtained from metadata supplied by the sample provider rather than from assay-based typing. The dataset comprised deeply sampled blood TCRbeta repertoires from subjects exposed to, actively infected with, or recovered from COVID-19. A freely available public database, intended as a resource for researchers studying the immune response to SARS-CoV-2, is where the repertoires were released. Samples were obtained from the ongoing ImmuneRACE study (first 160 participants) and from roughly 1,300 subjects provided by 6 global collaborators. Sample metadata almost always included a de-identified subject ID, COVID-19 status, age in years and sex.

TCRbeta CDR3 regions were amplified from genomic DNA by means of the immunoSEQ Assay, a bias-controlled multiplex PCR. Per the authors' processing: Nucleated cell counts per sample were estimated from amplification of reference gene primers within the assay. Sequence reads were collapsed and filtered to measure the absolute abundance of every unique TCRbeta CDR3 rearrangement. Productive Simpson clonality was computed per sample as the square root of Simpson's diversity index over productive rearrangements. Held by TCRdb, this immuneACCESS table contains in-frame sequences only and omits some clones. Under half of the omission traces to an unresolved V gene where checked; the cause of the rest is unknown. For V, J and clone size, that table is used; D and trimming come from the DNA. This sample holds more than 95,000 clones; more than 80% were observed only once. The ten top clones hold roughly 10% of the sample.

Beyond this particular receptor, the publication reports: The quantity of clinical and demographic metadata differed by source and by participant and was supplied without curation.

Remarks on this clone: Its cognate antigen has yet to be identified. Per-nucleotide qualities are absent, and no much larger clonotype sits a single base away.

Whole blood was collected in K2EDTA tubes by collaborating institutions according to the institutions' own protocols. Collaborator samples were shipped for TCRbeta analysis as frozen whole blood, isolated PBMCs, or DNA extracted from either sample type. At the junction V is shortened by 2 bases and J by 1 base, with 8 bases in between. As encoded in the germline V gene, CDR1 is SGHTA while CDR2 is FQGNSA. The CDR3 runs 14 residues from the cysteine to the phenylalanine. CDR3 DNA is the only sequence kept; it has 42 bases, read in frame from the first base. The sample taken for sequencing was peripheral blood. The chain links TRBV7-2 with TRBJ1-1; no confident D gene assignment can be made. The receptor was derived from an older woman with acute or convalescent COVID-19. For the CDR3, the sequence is CASSLTLGNTEAFF. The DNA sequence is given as TGTGCCAGCAGCTTAACTCTAGGGAACACTGAAGCTTTCTTT.